A selection of T cell receptor beta chains follows, all from one sample in a study of beta chain features in type 1 diabetes. Profiling relied on immunoSEQ multiplex PCR, and the TCRdb table lists in-frame clones only, not all of them. The sample contains 900,000 or so clones, 17% of which appear only once. Sequenced: naive CD4+ T cells from blood. Receptor source: a woman younger than 35 in good health. Both conserved end residues are part of each CDR3. D genes are given only for firm matches. Some rows have no size entry. The others give once, few or many, or a class for an expanded clone.

V gene	J gene	clone size	D gene	CDR3 protein	CDR3 DNA
TRBV18	TRBJ2-5	few	TRBD1	CASSPRTGEQETQYF	TGTGCCAGCTCACCACGAACAGGGGAGCAAGAGACCCAGTACTTC
TRBV27	TRBJ2-5	few	TRBD2	CASSLGGGRWETQYF	TGTGCCAGCAGTTTGGGCGGGGGGCGCTGGGAGACCCAGTACTTC
TRBV18	TRBJ1-1	few	.	CASSPPSGDGAFF	TGTGCCAGCTCACCACCGTCTGGTGATGGGGCTTTCTTT
TRBV28	TRBJ2-2	few	.	CASSSPGAGRSGELFF	TGTGCCAGCAGTTCCCCCGGCGCGGGGAGGTCCGGGGAGCTGTTTTTT
TRBV7-9	TRBJ2-3	.	.	CASSLPGLVNTQYF	TGTGCCAGCAGCCTCCCGGGGCTCGTTAATACGCAGTATTTT
TRBV7-3	TRBJ2-1	.	.	CASSTRGNEQFF	TGTGCCAGCAGCACGAGAGGCAATGAGCAGTTCTTC
TRBV19	TRBJ2-1	.	.	CASSGMGVGNEQFF	TGTGCCAGTAGCGGGATGGGGGTGGGGAATGAGCAGTTCTTC
TRBV27	TRBJ2-7	.	TRBD1	CASSYLGVGTGREQYF	TGTGCCAGCAGTTACTTAGGGGTGGGGACAGGGAGAGAGCAGTACTTC
TRBV9	TRBJ2-6	few	.	CASSAFLGANVLTF	TGTGCCAGCAGCGCATTTCTTGGGGCCAACGTCCTGACTTTC
TRBV5-1	TRBJ2-5	.	.	CASSLGPGSETQYF	TGCGCCAGCAGCTTGGGACCGGGGTCGGAGACCCAGTACTTC
TRBV19	TRBJ1-2	few	TRBD1	CASTGGALRTGGFNYGYTF	TGTGCCAGTACGGGAGGGGCCCTTCGGACAGGGGGCTTCAACTATGGCTACACCTTC
TRBV5-1	TRBJ2-7	few	TRBD1	CASSPYRDRGHEQYF	TGCGCCAGCAGCCCATACCGGGACAGGGGCCACGAGCAGTACTTC
TRBV12-5	TRBJ2-3	.	TRBD2	CASAKREAGDTQYF	TGTGCTAGTGCTAAACGGGAGGCCGGGGATACGCAGTATTTT
TRBV6-5	TRBJ2-2	.	TRBD1	CASSPGQGRTGELFF	TGTGCCAGCAGTCCGGGACAGGGGAGAACCGGGGAGCTGTTTTTT
TRBV4-1	TRBJ2-1	.	TRBD2	CASSQEVGGLAPYNEQFF	TGCGCCAGCAGCCAAGAGGTTGGAGGACTAGCACCTTACAATGAGCAGTTCTTC
TRBV9	TRBJ2-2	.	TRBD1	CASSVELRGPGELFF	TGTGCCAGCAGCGTAGAGCTCAGGGGGCCCGGGGAGCTGTTTTTT
TRBV11-1	TRBJ2-1	.	.	CASRTGINNEQFF	TGTGCCAGCAGAACAGGGATCAACAATGAGCAGTTCTTC
TRBV18	TRBJ2-5	few	.	CASSPGVSETQYF	TGTGCCAGCTCACCAGGCGTGTCGGAGACCCAGTACTTC
TRBV6-6	TRBJ1-2	.	.	CASSGTGAFSAGYTF	TGTGCCAGCAGCGGGACCGGGGCCTTTTCCGCTGGCTACACCTTC
TRBV7-3	TRBJ2-1	.	.	CASSPRPASLNEQFF	TGTGCCAGCAGCCCGCGTCCGGCTAGCCTCAATGAGCAGTTCTTC